A single TCR beta chain is shown here with its context. Its cognate antigen has yet to be identified. Base qualities were left out, and no much larger clone turns up one base away. Stable Graves' hyperthyroidism was defined as no progression to ophthalmopathy during 18 months of follow-up. Hyperthyroidism patients were newly diagnosed, had a disease duration of under 2 months, and were aged 18 to 65 years. Exclusion was applied to patients with uncontrolled infections, other autoimmune diseases, pregnancy or lactation. Diagnoses were based on clinical symptoms, serum thyroxine and TRAb, thyroid ultrasound and orbital computed tomography. Ficoll-Paque density gradient centrifugation was used to isolate PBMCs from 8.5 to 10 ml of fresh peripheral blood. Total RNA was extracted with Trizol reagent, and quality was checked on an Agilent 2100 Bioanalyzer. The TCR beta CDR3 regions were amplified from the RNA transcripts. The first round of RT-PCR for the TCR CDR3 was performed with the HTBI primer set and the Qiagen OneStep RT-PCR kit. The libraries were constructed in a second round of multiplex PCR and then size-selected and purified. Libraries were sequenced paired-end with 100 bp reads on an Illumina HiSeq2000. The paper's processing steps were these. Raw data were processed with SOAPnuke, discarding reads with adapters, uncalled bases, mean Phred below 15, or no exact constant-primer or identifier match. COPE v1.2.5 was used to merge high-quality paired reads, and clonotypes were defined as unique nucleotide sequences. MiTCR v1.1 was used to align clonotypes to the IMGT TRBV, TRBD and TRBJ reference segments. The analysis was restricted to V-J combinations with a frequency above 0.0001, which together covered 99.2% of the repertoires. A TCS score was defined as the ratio of F50 (clonal expansion) to E x V (chaos), with BLOSUM62-based TCRdist applied between CDR3 peptides within each V-J. Welch's t-statistics and random forest reduced fewer than 600 V-J features to roughly 13, which were used in a naive Bayes classifier (R e1071). The similarity between thyroid and blood repertoires was quantified using the Morisita-Horn index. TCRdb took the public reads, trimmed them with fastp at Q25, ran MiXCR for clone calling and kept in-frame beta chains. Identical CDR3 proteins give one entry, which carries the most common genes and DNA. The V and J calls follow TCRdb's processing rather than the paper's. The sample table shows 750,000 to 950,000 distinct CDR3 sequences, and 38% are seen once. Of the sample, over 8% is held by the ten largest clones.

The germline V gene (reference sequence) gives CDR1 as LNHDA and CDR2 as SQIVND. The CDR3 measures 13 amino acids from cysteine to phenylalanine. The retained sequence is limited to the CDR3, 39 bases, with the frame set at the first base. V sheds 7 bases and J sheds 5 bases, leaving 14 bases between their ends. The sample is drawn from a study of T cells in Graves' hyperthyroidism and ophthalmopathy (dated by TCRdb to between 2017 and 2020). In terms of the full investigation: Peripheral blood samples were taken at initial diagnosis, before any treatment was given. To identify distinguishing TCR V-J signatures, a discovery cohort of roughly 100 patients was used, comprising 40 to 45 with Graves' ophthalmopathy and around 57 with stable Graves' hyperthyroidism. Prospective prediction of ophthalmopathy was tested in an independent validation cohort consisting of roughly 20 hyperthyroidism patients and 15 or so patients who later progressed to ophthalmopathy. The 100 discovery patients were randomly divided into training and test sets at a 7:3 ratio. In addition, the study compared T-cell repertoires in thyroid tissue and in blood from roughly six Graves' hyperthyroidism patients. Following sampling, methimazole starting at 30 mg daily was given to hyperthyroidism patients, and high-dose intravenous methylprednisolone was given to ophthalmopathy patients. According to the paper, TCR Vbeta CDR3 sequencing was carried out on over 130 peripheral blood samples, which came from around 43 ophthalmopathy, 80 or so hyperthyroidism and around 17 progressor patients.

Broad study findings and their caveats: No statistical method was used to fix the sample size in advance, and group allocation was not hidden from the investigators. Blood samples also contained most of the expanded thyroid clonotypes (frequency above 0.001), which suggests that blood repertoires may reflect thyroid immune responses. A model built on a 13 V-J signature distinguished ophthalmopathy from stable hyperthyroidism, reaching 87.88% sensitivity and around 81% specificity in cross-validation and 80%/75% in testing. In validation, the model predicted progression to ophthalmopathy a median of about 6.8 months before onset, with 65% to 71% sensitivity and almost 75% specificity.

This sequence originates from a man younger than 35 with Graves' hyperthyroidism. Here the chain combines TRBV19 and TRBJ2-5, and possibly TRBD2, on 6 matching bases. The source material was blood. The CDR3 is CASTSAGHETQYF. The nucleotide sequence reads TGTGCCAGTACATCAGCGGGTCATGAGACCCAGTACTTC.